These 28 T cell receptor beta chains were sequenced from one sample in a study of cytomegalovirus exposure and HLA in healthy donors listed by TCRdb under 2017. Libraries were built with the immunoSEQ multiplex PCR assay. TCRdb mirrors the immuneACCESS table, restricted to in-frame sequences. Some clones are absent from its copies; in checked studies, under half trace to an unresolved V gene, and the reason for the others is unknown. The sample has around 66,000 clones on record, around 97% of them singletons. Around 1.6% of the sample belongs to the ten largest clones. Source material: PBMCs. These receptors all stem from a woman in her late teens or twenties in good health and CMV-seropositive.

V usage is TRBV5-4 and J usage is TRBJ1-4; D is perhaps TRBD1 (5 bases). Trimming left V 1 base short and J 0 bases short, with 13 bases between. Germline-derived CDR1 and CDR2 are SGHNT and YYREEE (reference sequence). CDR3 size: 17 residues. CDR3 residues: CASSLRGAGSTNEKLFF. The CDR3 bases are TGTGCCAGCAGCTTGAGGGGCGCAGGTTCAACTAATGAAAAACTGTTTTTT.

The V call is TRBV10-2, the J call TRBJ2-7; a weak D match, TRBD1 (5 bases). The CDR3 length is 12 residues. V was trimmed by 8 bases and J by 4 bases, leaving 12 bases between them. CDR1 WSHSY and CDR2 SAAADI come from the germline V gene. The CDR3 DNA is TGCGCCAGCCGTGGACAACCTTACGAGCAGTACTTC. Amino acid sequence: CASRGQPYEQYF.

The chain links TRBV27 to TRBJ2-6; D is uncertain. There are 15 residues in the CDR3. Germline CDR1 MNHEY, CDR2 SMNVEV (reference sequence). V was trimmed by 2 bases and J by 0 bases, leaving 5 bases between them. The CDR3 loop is CASSLRGSGANVLTF. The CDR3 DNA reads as TGTGCCAGCAGTTTACGAGGCTCTGGGGCCAACGTCCTGACTTTC.

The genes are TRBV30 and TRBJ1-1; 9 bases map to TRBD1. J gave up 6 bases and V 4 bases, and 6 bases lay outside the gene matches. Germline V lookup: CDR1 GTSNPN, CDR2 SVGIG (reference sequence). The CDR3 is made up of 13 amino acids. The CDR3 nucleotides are TGTGCCTGGAACTCGGGACAGGGCGCTGAAGCTTTCTTT. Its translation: CAWNSGQGAEAFF.

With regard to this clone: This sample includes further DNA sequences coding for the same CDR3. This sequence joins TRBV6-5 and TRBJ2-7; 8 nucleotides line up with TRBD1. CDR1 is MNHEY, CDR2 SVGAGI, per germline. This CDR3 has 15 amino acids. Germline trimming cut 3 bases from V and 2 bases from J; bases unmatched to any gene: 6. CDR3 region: CASSYSQGAAYEQYF. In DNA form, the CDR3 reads TGTGCCAGCAGTTATTCCCAGGGGGCGGCCTACGAGCAGTACTTC.

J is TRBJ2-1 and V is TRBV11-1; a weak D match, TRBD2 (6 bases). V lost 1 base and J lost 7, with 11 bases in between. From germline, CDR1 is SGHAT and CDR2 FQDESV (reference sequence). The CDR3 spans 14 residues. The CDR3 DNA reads TGTGCCAGCAGCTTAGGCTCAGGGAGGAATGAGCAGTTCTTC. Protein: CASSLGSGRNEQFF.

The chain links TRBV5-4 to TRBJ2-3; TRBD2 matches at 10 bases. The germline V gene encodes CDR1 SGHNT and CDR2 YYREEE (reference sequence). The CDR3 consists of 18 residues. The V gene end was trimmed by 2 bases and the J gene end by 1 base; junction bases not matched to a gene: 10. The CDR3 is CASSLPGASGRGTDTQYF. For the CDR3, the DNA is TGTGCCAGCAGCTTACCTGGGGCTAGCGGGAGAGGCACAGATACGCAGTATTTT.

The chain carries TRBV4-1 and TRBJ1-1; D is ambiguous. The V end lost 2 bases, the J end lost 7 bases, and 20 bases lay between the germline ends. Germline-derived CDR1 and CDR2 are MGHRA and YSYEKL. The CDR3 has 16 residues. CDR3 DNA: TGCGCCAGCAGCCAATCCGGTGGGCCTGCCTCCGATGAAGCTTTCTTT. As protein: CASSQSGGPASDEAFF.

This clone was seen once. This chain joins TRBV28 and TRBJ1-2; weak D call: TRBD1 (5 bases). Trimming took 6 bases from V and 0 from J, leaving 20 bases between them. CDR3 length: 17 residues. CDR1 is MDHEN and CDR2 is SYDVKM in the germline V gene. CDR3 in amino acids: CASRRDSWGVANYGYTF. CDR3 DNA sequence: TGTGCCAGCAGGAGGGACTCGTGGGGGGTAGCTAACTATGGCTACACCTTC.

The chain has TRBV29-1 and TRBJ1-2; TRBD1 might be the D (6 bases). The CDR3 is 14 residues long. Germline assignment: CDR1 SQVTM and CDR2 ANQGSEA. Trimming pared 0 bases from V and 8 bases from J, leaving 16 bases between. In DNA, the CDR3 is TGCAGCGTTGAAGATCATTACAGGGTCGAGGGCTACACCTTC. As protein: CSVEDHYRVEGYTF.

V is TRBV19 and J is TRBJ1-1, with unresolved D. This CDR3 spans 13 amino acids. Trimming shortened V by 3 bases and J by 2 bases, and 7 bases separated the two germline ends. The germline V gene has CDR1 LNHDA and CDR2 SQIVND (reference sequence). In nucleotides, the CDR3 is TGTGCCAGTAGTATGACGGGAAACACTGAAGCTTTCTTT. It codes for CASSMTGNTEAFF.

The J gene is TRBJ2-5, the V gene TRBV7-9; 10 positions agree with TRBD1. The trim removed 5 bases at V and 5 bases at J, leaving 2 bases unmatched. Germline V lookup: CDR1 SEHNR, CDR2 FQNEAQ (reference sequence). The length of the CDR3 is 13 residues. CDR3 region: CASSTGQGETQYF. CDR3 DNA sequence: TGTGCCAGCAGCACGGGACAGGGGGAGACCCAGTACTTC.

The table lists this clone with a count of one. This CDR3 is CASSVAPYGYTF. CDR3 DNA sequence: TGTGCCAGCAGCGTAGCTCCCTATGGCTACACCTTC. V and J are TRBV9 and TRBJ1-2; D remains ambiguous. The germline gives CDR1 SGDLS, CDR2 YYNGEE. V gave up 0 bases and J gave up 4 bases, with 4 bases separating them. The CDR3 length is 12 residues.

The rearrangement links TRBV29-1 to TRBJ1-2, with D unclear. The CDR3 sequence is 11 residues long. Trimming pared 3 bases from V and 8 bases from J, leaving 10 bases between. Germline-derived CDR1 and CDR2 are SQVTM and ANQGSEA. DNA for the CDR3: TGCAGCGTTGAGTTGCAGAACGGCTACACCTTC. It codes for CSVELQNGYTF.

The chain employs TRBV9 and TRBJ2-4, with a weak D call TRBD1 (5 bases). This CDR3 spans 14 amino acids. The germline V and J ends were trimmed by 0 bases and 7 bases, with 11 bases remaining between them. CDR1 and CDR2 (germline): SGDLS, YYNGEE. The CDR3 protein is CASSVGGGSNIQYF. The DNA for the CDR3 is TGTGCCAGCAGCGTAGGGGGCGGATCGAACATTCAGTACTTC.

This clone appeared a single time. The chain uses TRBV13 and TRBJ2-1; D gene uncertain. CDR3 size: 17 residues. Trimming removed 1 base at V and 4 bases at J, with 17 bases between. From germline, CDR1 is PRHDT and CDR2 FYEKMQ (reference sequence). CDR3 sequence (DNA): TGTGCCAGCAGCTTAGTATCATCGCGGCTTGTTTACAATGAGCAGTTCTTC. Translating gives CASSLVSSRLVYNEQFF.

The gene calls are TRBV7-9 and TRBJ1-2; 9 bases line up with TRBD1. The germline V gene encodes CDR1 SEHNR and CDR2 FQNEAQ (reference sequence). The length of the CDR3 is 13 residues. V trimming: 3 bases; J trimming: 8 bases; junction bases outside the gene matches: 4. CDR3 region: CASSLGQGPGYTF. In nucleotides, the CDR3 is TGTGCCAGCAGCTTGGGACAGGGCCCCGGCTACACCTTC. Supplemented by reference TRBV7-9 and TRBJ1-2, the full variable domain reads DTGVSQNPRHKITKRGQNVTFRCDPISEHNRLYWYRQTLGQGPEFLTYFQNEAQLEKSRLLSDRFSAERPKGSFSTLEIQRTEQGDSAMYLCASSLGQGPGYTFGSGTRLTVV.

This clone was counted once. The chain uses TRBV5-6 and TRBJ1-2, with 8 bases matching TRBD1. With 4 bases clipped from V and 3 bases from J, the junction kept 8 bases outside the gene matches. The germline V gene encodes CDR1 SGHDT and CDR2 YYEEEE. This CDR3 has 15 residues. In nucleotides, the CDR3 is TGTGCCAGCAGCCCTCAGACAGGGGAGGACTATGGCTACACCTTC. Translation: CASSPQTGEDYGYTF.

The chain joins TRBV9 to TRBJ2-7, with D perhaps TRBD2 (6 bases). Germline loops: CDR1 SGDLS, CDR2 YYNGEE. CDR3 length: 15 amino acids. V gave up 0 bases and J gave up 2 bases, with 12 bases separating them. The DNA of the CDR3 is TGTGCCAGCAGCGTAGGAGGGACTCTTACCTACGAGCAGTACTTC. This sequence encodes CASSVGGTLTYEQYF.

The CDR3 region is CASSYRGGEQPQHF. In nucleotides, the CDR3 is TGTGCCAGCAGTTATCGAGGGGGCGAACAGCCCCAGCATTTT. The V and J genes are TRBV6-5 and TRBJ1-5; TRBD1 agrees at 7 bases. J lost 7 bases, V lost 3 bases, and 6 bases had no gene match. Germline CDR1 reads MNHEY; CDR2 reads SVGAGI. The CDR3 contains 14 residues.

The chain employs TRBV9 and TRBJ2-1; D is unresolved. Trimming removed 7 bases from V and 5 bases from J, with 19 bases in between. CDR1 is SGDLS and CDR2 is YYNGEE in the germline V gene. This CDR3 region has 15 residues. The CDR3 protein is CASAAPTQPNNEQFF. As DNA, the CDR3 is TGTGCCAGCGCCGCTCCCACACAACCGAACAATGAGCAGTTCTTC.

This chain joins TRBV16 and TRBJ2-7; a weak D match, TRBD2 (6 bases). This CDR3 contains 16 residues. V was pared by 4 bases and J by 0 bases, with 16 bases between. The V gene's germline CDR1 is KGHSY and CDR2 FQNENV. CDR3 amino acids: CASSPRSRGSSYEQYF. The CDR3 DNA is TGTGCCAGCAGCCCACGGTCGCGGGGAAGCTCCTACGAGCAGTACTTC.

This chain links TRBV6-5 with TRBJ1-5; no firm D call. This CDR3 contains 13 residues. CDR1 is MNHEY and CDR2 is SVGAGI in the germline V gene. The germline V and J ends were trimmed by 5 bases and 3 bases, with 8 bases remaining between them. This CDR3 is CASSRTLNQPQHF. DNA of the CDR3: TGTGCCAGCAGTCGGACTCTCAATCAGCCCCAGCATTTT.

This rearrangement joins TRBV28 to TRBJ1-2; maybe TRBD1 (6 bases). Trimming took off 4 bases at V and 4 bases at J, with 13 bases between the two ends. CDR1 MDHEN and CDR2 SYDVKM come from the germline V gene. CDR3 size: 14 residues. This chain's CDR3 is CASSSSRGAYGYTF. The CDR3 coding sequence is TGTGCCAGCAGTTCCTCCCGGGGGGCCTATGGCTACACCTTC.

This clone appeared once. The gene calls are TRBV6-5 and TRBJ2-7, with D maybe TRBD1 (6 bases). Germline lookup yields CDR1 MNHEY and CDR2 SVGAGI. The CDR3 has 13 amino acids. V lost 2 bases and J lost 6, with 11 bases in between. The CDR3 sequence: CASSYGRGLEQYF. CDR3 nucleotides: TGTGCCAGCAGTTACGGCAGGGGTCTCGAGCAGTACTTC.

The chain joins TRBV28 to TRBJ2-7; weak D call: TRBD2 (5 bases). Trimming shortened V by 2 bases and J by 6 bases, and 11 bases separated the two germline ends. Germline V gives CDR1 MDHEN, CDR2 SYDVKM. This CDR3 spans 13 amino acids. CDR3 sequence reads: CASSLEGGLEQYF. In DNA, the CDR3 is TGTGCCAGCAGTTTAGAGGGTGGGCTCGAGCAGTACTTC.

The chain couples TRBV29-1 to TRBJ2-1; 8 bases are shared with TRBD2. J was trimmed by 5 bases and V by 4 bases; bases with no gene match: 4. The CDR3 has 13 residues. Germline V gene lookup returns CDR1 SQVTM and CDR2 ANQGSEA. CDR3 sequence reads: CSVGLASHNEQFF. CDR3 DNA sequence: TGCAGCGTTGGACTAGCGAGCCACAATGAGCAGTTCTTC.

The CDR3 coding sequence is TGTGCCAGCAGCTTAGACGGAGGCTACGAGCAGTACTTC. Encoded protein: CASSLDGGYEQYF. The V gene is TRBV11-1, the J gene TRBJ2-7; TRBD2 is a possible D gene (5 bases). Germline assignment: CDR1 SGHAT and CDR2 FQDESV (reference sequence). The CDR3 has 13 amino acids. V was clipped by 1 base and J by 3 bases, with 7 bases between them.